One sample yielded the 25 T cell receptor beta chains listed below, sequenced in a study of shared clonotypes between healthy human individuals. Only in-frame clones appear in the TCRdb table, and some are missing; sequencing was by immunoSEQ multiplex PCR. This table has a few million clones, 90% to 97% appearing once. Specimen: naive CD4+ T cells sorted from blood. Subset described: CD45RA+ positively selected. The receptors were sampled from a man between 18 and 35 years old in good health.

The chain links TRBV4-1 to TRBJ2-1; perhaps TRBD2 as D (6 bases). Germline V gene sequence: CDR1 MGHRA, CDR2 YSYEKL. Trimming took 0 bases from V and 7 from J, leaving 10 bases between them. The CDR3 spans 14 residues. CDR3 bases: TGCGCCAGCAGCCAAGACCGCGGGACGAATGAGCAGTTCTTC. Translated: CASSQDRGTNEQFF.

The chain has TRBV15 and TRBJ2-3; possibly TRBD2 for D (5 bases). CDR3 length: 14 residues. Germline V gene data show CDR1 as LNHNV and CDR2 as YYDKDF (reference sequence). The V gene lost 3 bases and the J gene lost 6 bases, with 13 bases spanning the gap. The CDR3 DNA is TGTGCCACCAGCAGTGCCAGCGGCTGGGATACGCAGTATTTT. Translation: CATSSASGWDTQYF.

This sequence joins TRBV7-9 and TRBJ2-7; D not resolved. The length of the CDR3 is 11 residues. V lost 5 bases and J 3 bases, leaving 5 bases between the germline ends. Germline V gene lookup returns CDR1 SEHNR and CDR2 FQNEAQ (reference sequence). The CDR3 spells CASSNNYEQYF. In nucleotides, the CDR3 is TGTGCCAGCAGCAACAACTACGAGCAGTACTTC.

The chain uses TRBV25-1 and TRBJ1-6; D remains ambiguous. There are 14 residues in the CDR3. V lost 1 base, J lost 6 bases, and 7 bases lay in between. CDR1 and CDR2 (germline): MGHDK, SYGVNS. Written as DNA, the CDR3 is TGTGCCAGCAGTGAATTCGGCAGTAATTCACCCCTCCACTTT. The encoded protein is CASSEFGSNSPLHF.

V usage is TRBV7-9 and J usage is TRBJ1-2; a possible D gene is TRBD1 (6 bases). This CDR3 comprises 11 residues. The V end was cut by 5 bases, the J end by 5 bases, with 6 bases between. CDR1 and CDR2 from the germline V gene are SEHNR and FQNEAQ (reference sequence). The CDR3, as DNA: TGTGCCAGCAGCCAGGGGTATGGCTACACCTTC. It yields the protein CASSQGYGYTF.

Note on this clone: The same CDR3 can be traced to other DNA sequences in this sample. The chain is built from TRBV7-2 and TRBJ2-7, with 8 bases matching TRBD1. With 4 bases clipped from V and 3 bases from J, the junction kept 5 bases outside the gene matches. Germline-derived CDR1 and CDR2 are SGHTA and FQGNSA. The CDR3 extends over 14 amino acids. CDR3 residues: CASSSDRGLYEQYF. CDR3 nucleotide sequence: TGTGCCAGCAGCTCCGACAGGGGCCTCTACGAGCAGTACTTC.

The CDR3 is CSVEGAPSGPQHF. The CDR3 nucleotides are TGCAGCGTTGAAGGGGCCCCTTCCGGGCCCCAGCATTTT. The V and J genes are TRBV29-1 and TRBJ1-5, with D unclear. CDR1 is SQVTM, CDR2 ANQGSEA, per germline. V was shortened by 1 base and J by 9 bases, with 13 bases between the two germline ends. CDR3 length: 13 amino acids.

This chain joins TRBV7-2 and TRBJ1-6; D gene unclear. V lost 1 base to trimming and J lost 9 bases, with 13 bases between them. Germline CDR1 is SGHTA and CDR2 is FQGNSA. The CDR3 is made up of 15 amino acids. CDR3 sequence: CASSLVSGFSSPLHF. CDR3 DNA: TGTGCCAGCAGCTTAGTGTCGGGTTTCAGTTCACCCCTCCACTTT.

V is TRBV6-6 and J is TRBJ2-5, with 8 bases identical to TRBD2. The CDR3 length is 13 residues. The V segment lost 4 bases and the J segment 5 bases; nucleotides outside the gene matches: 3. CDR1 is MNHNY and CDR2 is SVGAGI in the germline V gene (reference sequence). This chain's CDR3 is CASSSAGGETQYF. In nucleotides, the CDR3 is TGTGCCAGCAGTTCGGCGGGGGGCGAGACCCAGTACTTC.

Only one count was recorded for this clone. The chain employs TRBV19 and TRBJ2-3; no reliable D call. V lost 4 bases, J lost 4 bases, and 0 bases lay in between. The germline V gene encodes CDR1 LNHDA and CDR2 SQIVND (reference sequence). CDR3 length: 10 residues. CDR3 amino acids: CASSTDTQYF. The CDR3 DNA reads TGTGCCAGTAGTACAGATACGCAGTATTTT.

The genes are TRBV6-1 and TRBJ1-1, with D unclear. V was pared by 8 bases and J by 0 bases, with 16 bases between. CDR1 is MNHNS and CDR2 is SASEGT in the germline V gene. The length of the CDR3 is 15 residues. CDR3 protein: CASLGGRSLNTEAFF. The DNA for the CDR3 is TGTGCCAGCTTAGGAGGTCGGTCGTTGAACACTGAAGCTTTCTTT.

This rearrangement joins TRBV25-1 to TRBJ2-1, with D unresolved. The germline V gene encodes CDR1 MGHDK and CDR2 SYGVNS. CDR3 length: 15 amino acids. V was clipped by 1 base and J by 4 bases, with 11 bases between them. CDR3 in DNA: TGTGCCAGCAGTGAATCCGGGTTAGGGTACAATGAGCAGTTCTTC. As protein: CASSESGLGYNEQFF. The full variable domain, its missing parts supplied by reference TRBV25-1 and TRBJ2-1, is EADIYQTPRYLVIGTGKKITLECSQTMGHDKMYWYQQDPGMELHLIHYSYGVNSTEKGDLSSESTVSRIRTEHFPLTLESARPSHTSQYLCASSESGLGYNEQFFGPGTRLTVL.

The V gene is TRBV28, the J gene TRBJ1-2; possible D gene TRBD1, 5 bases. Germline V CDR1 and CDR2: MDHEN, SYDVKM. The CDR3 has 14 residues. V was trimmed by 5 bases and J by 3 bases, leaving 13 bases between them. The CDR3 bases are TGTGCCAGCAGTATTACAGGTTTCTACTATGGCTACACCTTC. This encodes CASSITGFYYGYTF.

This sequence joins TRBV6-6 and TRBJ1-5; TRBD1 is a possible D gene (5 bases). CDR1 is MNHNY, CDR2 SVGAGI, per germline (reference sequence). The CDR3 contains 16 residues. Between the trimmed V and J ends, which lost 7 bases and 1 base, there was a span of 17 bases. The CDR3 region is CASIDEPTASNQPQHF. The CDR3 bases are TGTGCCAGCATCGACGAACCGACAGCCAGCAATCAGCCCCAGCATTTT.

The chain employs TRBV5-4 and TRBJ1-6; TRBD1 might be the D (5 bases). This CDR3 contains 16 residues. Trimming stripped 5 bases from V and 7 bases from J, with 19 bases between. In germline, CDR1 is SGHNT, CDR2 YYREEE (reference sequence). The CDR3 sequence: CASSSVAGHINSPLHF. The CDR3 coding sequence is TGTGCCAGCAGTTCGGTGGCTGGACACATAAATTCACCCCTCCACTTT.

This clone was found once. The gene calls are TRBV4-1 and TRBJ2-7; D uncertain. Germline values: CDR1 MGHRA, CDR2 YSYEKL. V lost 2 bases and J lost 2, with 13 bases in between. This CDR3 has 15 residues. The CDR3 loop reads CASSQSPALTYEQYF. As DNA, the CDR3 is TGCGCCAGCAGCCAATCCCCAGCTCTTACCTACGAGCAGTACTTC.

The chain carries TRBV19 and TRBJ1-5; 8 bases are a match to TRBD1. The V segment lost 2 bases and the J segment 7 bases; nucleotides outside the gene matches: 13. The CDR3 consists of 17 residues. CDR1 LNHDA and CDR2 SQIVND come from the germline V gene (reference sequence). DNA for the CDR3: TGTGCCAGTAGTATATTCCTTGGACAGGGAGGGATGCAGCCCCAGCATTTT. Its translation: CASSIFLGQGGMQPQHF.

CDR3 sequence reads: CASNGARGRQDTGELFF. Here the CDR3 DNA reads TGTGCCAGCAACGGCGCCAGGGGGCGACAGGACACCGGGGAGCTGTTTTTT. The chain employs TRBV25-1 and TRBJ2-2, with 8 bases lining up with TRBD1. Germline V CDR1 and CDR2: MGHDK, SYGVNS. V trimming: 7 bases; J trimming: 3 bases; junction bases outside the gene matches: 13. The CDR3 totals 17 residues.

In regard to this clone: This CDR3 is also generated by other DNA sequences in the sample. The chain is built from TRBV10-3 and TRBJ2-7, with D perhaps TRBD1 or TRBD2 (5 bases each). The germline V gene has CDR1 ENHRY and CDR2 SYGVKD. This CDR3 has 13 residues. V lost 3 bases and J lost 0, with 6 bases in between. The CDR3: CAISDGGSYEQYF. In DNA form, the CDR3 reads TGTGCCATCAGTGATGGGGGCTCCTACGAGCAGTACTTC.

This chain uses TRBV10-3 with TRBJ1-6, with a weak D call TRBD1 (6 bases). The CDR3 runs to 17 residues. Germline assignment: CDR1 ENHRY and CDR2 SYGVKD. Trimming pared 2 bases from V and 3 bases from J, leaving 14 bases between. CDR3 nucleotides: TGTGCCATCAGTGAGGGATTTGGGGGCGGCTATAATTCACCCCTCCACTTT. It encodes CAISEGFGGGYNSPLHF.

This sequence joins TRBV28 and TRBJ1-6; no reliable D call. This CDR3 region has 12 residues. The V gene's germline CDR1 is MDHEN and CDR2 SYDVKM. Trimming pared 3 bases from V and 10 bases from J, leaving 7 bases between. The CDR3 loop reads CASSFVVSPLHF. CDR3 DNA sequence: TGTGCCAGCAGTTTTGTCGTGTCACCCCTCCACTTT. Drawing the rest from reference TRBV28 and TRBJ1-6, the complete variable domain is DVKVTQSSRYLVKRTGEKVFLECVQDMDHENMFWYRQDPGLGLRLIYFSYDVKMKEKGDIPEGYSVSREKKERFSLILESASTNQTSMYLCASSFVVSPLHFGNGTRLTVT.

V usage is TRBV5-1 and J usage is TRBJ2-1; D is unresolved. The V end lost 2 bases, the J end lost 5 bases, and 5 bases lay between the germline ends. Germline CDR1 and CDR2: SGHRS and YFSETQ. This CDR3 has 12 residues. CDR3: CASSFSDNEQFF. CDR3 DNA sequence: TGCGCCAGCAGCTTTTCGGACAATGAGCAGTTCTTC.

The CDR3, as DNA: TGTGCCTGGAGTGAGACTAGCGGGGGGGTGGAAGATCCCACAGATACGCAGTATTTT. Its protein product is CAWSETSGGVEDPTDTQYF. The V and J genes are TRBV30 and TRBJ2-3, with 14 positions matching TRBD2. This CDR3 has 19 residues. Per the germline V gene, CDR1 is GTSNPN and CDR2 is SVGIG (reference sequence). Losses at the gene ends were 1 base for V and 2 bases for J; bases not matched to a gene: 11.

The table lists this clone with a count of one. V and J are TRBV10-3 and TRBJ2-5; 10 bases align to TRBD2. The CDR3 spans 15 residues. J gave up 2 bases and V 3 bases, and 3 bases lay outside the gene matches. Germline V lookup: CDR1 ENHRY, CDR2 SYGVKD. The CDR3 sequence is CAISEGLAAQETQYF. The CDR3 coding sequence is TGTGCCATCAGTGAAGGACTAGCGGCACAAGAGACCCAGTACTTC.

V and J are TRBV18 and TRBJ1-2, with 8 bases identical to TRBD1. The trim removed 3 bases at V and 4 bases at J, leaving 7 bases unmatched. This CDR3 comprises 15 residues. Germline lookup yields CDR1 KGHSH and CDR2 LQKENI. The CDR3: CASSPLQGVGYGYTF. CDR3 sequence (DNA): TGTGCCAGCTCACCGTTACAGGGGGTGGGCTATGGCTACACCTTC.